The clone carrying this T cell receptor (beta chain) was seen at least ten times. The antigen is not known. The sample belongs to a study of regulatory T cells in long-lasting Graves disease. About the research overall: In persistent Graves' disease, antithyroid drugs had been taken for over 5 years and TSH receptor antibodies stayed positive.

The time point denotes: persistent/refractory GD, antithyroid drugs over 5 years with positive TRAb. RNA isolated from PBMCs was used to make the TCR library. The germline CDR1 and CDR2 sequences are MNHNS and SASEGT. The V end lost 6 bases, the J end lost 2 bases, and 14 bases lay between the germline ends. The CDR3 runs to 15 residues. TCR beta libraries were built with iRepertoire HTBI primers and Arm-PCR of CDR3 regions. TCRdb reprocessed the multiplex PCR reads via MiXCR and lists one record per CDR3 protein. The sample includes fewer than 450,000 distinct CDR3 sequences, 23% of them seen just once. Study-wide findings and caveats: Newly diagnosed disease favored TRBV20-1 and TRBJ2-1 over persistent disease.

The clonotype comes from a female donor with Graves disease. The sequencing used peripheral blood mononuclear cells (PBMCs), collected when the disease was refractory, from a patient treated with antithyroid drugs. This sequence joins TRBV6-1 and TRBJ1-5; D perhaps matches TRBD1 (6 bases). CDR3 nucleotide sequence: TGTGCCAGCAGCCCAGGGCCAGGGGGCAATCAGCCCCAGCATTTT. Amino acid sequence: CASSPGPGGNQPQHF.